Shown below are 30 T cell receptor beta chains from a single sample sequenced in a study of blood T cell repertoires in COVID-19. The protocol was immunoSEQ multiplex PCR, while the TCRdb copy is restricted to in-frame clones and leaves out a portion. Found here are about 120,000 clones, 65% to 80% of them singletons; the top ten hold 0.65% to 0.95%. Sequenced sample: peripheral blood. Every receptor here comes from a human donor with acute or convalescent COVID-19. The donor label of this sample is uncertain.

This chain connects TRBV7-9 to TRBJ2-7, with 9 nucleotides matching TRBD1. The CDR3 has 14 residues. The germline V gene encodes CDR1 SEHNR and CDR2 FQNEAQ (reference sequence). With V trimmed by 5 bases and J by 5 bases, 7 bases remained unmatched. The CDR3 sequence is CASSRRQGENEQYF. The CDR3 bases are TGTGCCAGCAGCCGGAGACAGGGGGAGAACGAGCAGTACTTC.

V is TRBV9 and J is TRBJ2-7; D is possibly TRBD2 (6 bases). The V gene lost 1 base and the J gene lost 0 bases, with 17 bases spanning the gap. The CDR3 runs 17 residues. Germline CDR1 SGDLS, CDR2 YYNGEE. For the CDR3, the DNA is TGTGCCAGCAGCGTAAATGGGAGGAACCCACTCTCCTACGAGCAGTACTTC. This translates into CASSVNGRNPLSYEQYF. The complete variable domain, with remaining parts taken from reference TRBV9 and TRBJ2-7, reads DSGVTQTPKHLITATGQRVTLRCSPRSGDLSVYWYQQSLDQGLQFLIQYYNGEERAKGNILERFSAQQFPDLHSELNLSSLELGDSALYFCASSVNGRNPLSYEQYFGPGTRLTVT.

The chain carries TRBV4-1 and TRBJ1-2, with 7 bases that match TRBD1. This CDR3 spans 15 amino acids. V was clipped by 0 bases and J by 4 bases; unmatched bases: 5. Per germline, CDR1 MGHRA and CDR2 YSYEKL. This chain's CDR3 is CASSQDFGQVYGYTF. CDR3 sequence (DNA): TGCGCCAGCAGCCAAGATTTCGGACAGGTCTATGGCTACACCTTC.

This chain joins TRBV9 and TRBJ2-7, with 7 bases that match TRBD2. Losses at the gene ends were 0 bases for V and 0 bases for J; bases not matched to a gene: 3. The CDR3 extends over 15 amino acids. Germline V lookup: CDR1 SGDLS, CDR2 YYNGEE. DNA of the CDR3: TGTGCCAGCAGCGTAGAGAGCGGGGCCTCCTACGAGCAGTACTTC. Translation gives CASSVESGASYEQYF.

This clone was picked up a small number of times. The chain joins TRBV7-9 to TRBJ1-1; a possible D gene is TRBD1 (5 bases). Germline CDR1 and CDR2: SEHNR and FQNEAQ (reference sequence). V lost 4 bases to trimming and J lost 1 base, with 10 bases between them. This CDR3 has 14 amino acids. CDR3: CASSSRGGNTEAFF. CDR3 coding DNA: TGTGCCAGCAGCTCAAGGGGTGGGAACACTGAAGCTTTCTTT.

The chain recombines TRBV2 with TRBJ2-7, with a possible D match to TRBD1 (6 bases). Deletions cut 6 bases from V and 4 bases from J, with 13 bases between. The germline V gene has CDR1 SNHLY and CDR2 FYNNEI. The CDR3 is 13 residues long. The CDR3: CASRRDTWYEQYV. The DNA of the CDR3 is TGTGCCAGCAGAAGGGACACCTGGTACGAGCAGTACGTC.

The chain carries TRBV7-2 and TRBJ1-2; TRBD1 matches 7 bases. CDR1 SGHTA and CDR2 FQGNSA come from the germline V gene. V lost 1 base and J lost 6; bases outside the gene matches: 2. This CDR3 is 13 amino acids long. CDR3 nucleotide sequence: TGTGCCAGCAGCTTAGTCGGGACAGATGGCTACACCTTC. This gives the protein CASSLVGTDGYTF.

The CDR3 spells CATGGVNSGANVLTF. The CDR3 region has the DNA TGCGCAACCGGCGGGGTGAACTCTGGGGCCAACGTCCTGACTTTC. This chain joins TRBV5-1 and TRBJ2-6; the D gene is possibly TRBD2 (6 bases). The germline gives CDR1 SGHRS, CDR2 YFSETQ. CDR3 length: 15 residues.

J is TRBJ1-2 and V is TRBV4-1; 12 bases are shared with TRBD1. J gave up 8 bases and V 1 base, and 8 bases lay outside the gene matches. Germline CDR1 and CDR2: MGHRA and YSYEKL. The CDR3 contains 16 residues. The CDR3 spells CASSQARDRGRRGYTF. DNA of the CDR3: TGCGCCAGCAGCCAAGCCCGGGACAGGGGGCGTCGGGGCTACACCTTC.

The sample holds a few counts of this clone. The chain joins TRBV5-4 to TRBJ2-1; 8 nucleotides agree with TRBD2. Germline V gene lookup returns CDR1 SGHNT and CDR2 YYREEE (reference sequence). With 4 bases clipped from V and 3 bases from J, the junction kept 9 bases outside the gene matches. This CDR3 has 16 residues. The CDR3 is CASSPGGGGRYNEQFF. The CDR3 DNA follows: TGTGCCAGCAGCCCGGGAGGGGGGGGCCGCTACAATGAGCAGTTCTTC.

This clone occurred once. The V call is TRBV28, the J call TRBJ1-1; possible D gene TRBD1, 6 bases. CDR3 length equals 13 residues. Trimming left V 5 bases short and J 3 bases short, with 10 bases between. In germline, CDR1 is MDHEN, CDR2 SYDVKM. The CDR3 coding sequence is TGTGCCAGCAGTCCTGGACAGTACACTGAAGCTTTCTTT. This codes for CASSPGQYTEAFF.

The chain recombines TRBV19 with TRBJ1-1; 7 bases fit TRBD1. Germline V gene data show CDR1 as LNHDA and CDR2 as SQIVND (reference sequence). The CDR3 length is 14 residues. The ends lost 5 bases at V and 8 bases at J; junction bases unmatched: 11. The CDR3 spells CASSAGQRTQEAFF. The CDR3 nucleotides read TGTGCCAGTAGTGCGGGACAGAGGACCCAGGAAGCTTTCTTT.

The V gene is TRBV12-3 or TRBV12-4, the J gene TRBJ1-1; 7 bases align to TRBD1. This CDR3 contains 13 residues. The trim removed 5 bases at V and 10 bases at J, leaving 10 bases unmatched. For the CDR3, the DNA is TGTGCCAGCAGTGCAAATAGAAGGACAGGAGCTTTCTTT. It codes for CASSANRRTGAFF.

This chain uses TRBV19 with TRBJ1-1; D is perhaps TRBD1 (5 bases). This CDR3 has 15 amino acids. The V gene's germline CDR1 is LNHDA and CDR2 SQIVND (reference sequence). The ends were cut back, 6 bases at V and 0 bases at J, with 14 bases in the middle. CDR3 amino acids: CASSHRFPLNTEAFF. CDR3 bases: TGTGCCAGTAGCCACAGGTTCCCCTTGAACACTGAAGCTTTCTTT.

The chain recombines TRBV3-1 (or the pseudogene TRBV3-2) with TRBJ2-5; TRBD2 matches at 8 bases. From germline, CDR1 is LGHDT and CDR2 YNNKEL (reference sequence). This CDR3 contains 14 residues. J was trimmed by 7 bases and V by 1 base; bases with no gene match: 5. CDR3 sequence (DNA): TGTGCCAGCAGCCAAGCGGGGGGGATAGGGACCCAGTACTTC. Amino acid sequence: CASSQAGGIGTQYF.

The V call is TRBV24-1, the J call TRBJ2-2, with D possibly being TRBD1 (5 bases). The germline V gene encodes CDR1 KGHDR and CDR2 SFDVKD. V lost 7 bases and J 7 bases, leaving 9 bases between the germline ends. This CDR3 is 12 amino acids long. As DNA, the CDR3 is TGTGCCACCAGGCAGGGCGTCGGGGAGCTGTTTTTT. Protein: CATRQGVGELFF.

The rearrangement uses TRBV25-1 and TRBJ1-1; TRBD1 aligns across 9 bases. Germline CDR1 MGHDK, CDR2 SYGVNS. J gave up 6 bases and V 6 bases, and 5 bases lay outside the gene matches. The CDR3 consists of 13 residues. The DNA of the CDR3 is TGTGCCAGCAGGGGACAGGGCATTTCTGAAGCTTTCTTT. Encoded protein: CASRGQGISEAFF.

The V gene is TRBV28, the J gene TRBJ1-2; 7 bases align to TRBD1. The V and J ends lost 3 bases and 4 bases, in that order; junction bases with no gene match: 2. The CDR3 consists of 13 residues. Germline V lookup: CDR1 MDHEN, CDR2 SYDVKM. The CDR3 bases are TGTGCCAGCAGTTTTTGGACAGGCTATGGCTACACCTTC. Translation gives CASSFWTGYGYTF.

The V call is TRBV7-2, the J call TRBJ1-6; D unclear. V lost 5 bases and J lost 7, with 18 bases in between. This CDR3 region has 16 residues. Germline V gene lookup returns CDR1 SGHTA and CDR2 FQGNSA. The CDR3 loop reads CASSPREIGLNSPLHF. CDR3 nucleotide sequence: TGTGCCAGCAGCCCCCGGGAAATCGGCCTAAATTCACCCCTCCACTTT. The full variable domain, with the rest looked up from reference TRBV7-2 and TRBJ1-6, is GAGVSQSPSNKVTEKGKDVELRCDPISGHTALYWYRQSLGQGLEFLIYFQGNSAPDKSGLPSDRFSAERTGGSVSTLTIQRTQQEDSAVYLCASSPREIGLNSPLHFGNGTRLTVT.

A note on this clone: The junction departs from the called germline gene at one end, perhaps through a read error. The genes are TRBV7-7 and TRBJ2-5; 12 bases map to TRBD2. CDR3 length equals 17 residues. Germline CDR1 SSHAT, CDR2 FNYEAQ (reference sequence). This CDR3 reads CASSSMGLAGGQETQYF. The CDR3, as DNA: TGTGCTAGCAGCTCCATGGGGCTAGCGGGGGGGCAAGAGACCCAGTACTTC.

The rearrangement uses TRBV11-2 and TRBJ1-1, with D tentatively TRBD1 (6 bases). Per the germline V gene, CDR1 is SGHAT and CDR2 is FQNNGV. The CDR3 totals 15 residues. The V and J ends lost 2 bases and 0 bases respectively, with 10 bases between them. The CDR3 sequence is CASSLTGTMNTEAFF. The CDR3 DNA reads TGTGCCAGCAGCTTAACCGGGACAATGAACACTGAAGCTTTCTTT.

V is TRBV4-1 and J is TRBJ1-2, with D tentatively TRBD1 (5 bases). CDR3 size: 13 residues. In germline, CDR1 is MGHRA, CDR2 YSYEKL. The V end was cut by 0 bases, the J end by 8 bases, with 10 bases between. As DNA, the CDR3 is TGCGCCAGCAGCCAAGATGTGGGGCGCGGCTACACCTTC. This codes for CASSQDVGRGYTF.

This chain connects TRBV2 to TRBJ1-1; 10 bases line up with TRBD1. CDR1 is SNHLY and CDR2 is FYNNEI in the germline V gene. V was pared by 7 bases and J by 5 bases, with 13 bases of the junction left unmatched. The CDR3 consists of 16 residues. The CDR3 region is CASKPRADRGRTEAFF. The CDR3 DNA reads as TGTGCCAGCAAACCGCGGGCGGACAGGGGGAGGACTGAAGCTTTCTTT.

The V gene is TRBV12-3 or TRBV12-4, the J gene TRBJ2-5; 7 nucleotides agree with TRBD1. The CDR3 consists of 13 residues. The V gene end was trimmed by 3 bases and the J gene end by 10 bases; junction bases not matched to a gene: 8. The CDR3 nucleotides read TGTGCCAGCAGTTTGGCGACAGGGTTGGACCAGTACTTC. Its protein is CASSLATGLDQYF.

The CDR3 DNA reads as TGTGCCAGCCACCGGGGCCCTACAGGGGCTCAAGAGACCCAGTACTTC. Translated, it gives CASHRGPTGAQETQYF. The chain links TRBV2 to TRBJ2-5; 7 nucleotides align to TRBD1. Germline V gene data show CDR1 as SNHLY and CDR2 as FYNNEI. The trim removed 8 bases at V and 2 bases at J, leaving 14 bases unmatched. CDR3 length equals 16 residues.

CDR3 in DNA: TGTGCCAGCAGCTCCCTTTATGGGAAAAGCGGGCAGCCCCAGCATTTT. The encoded protein is CASSSLYGKSGQPQHF. This chain connects TRBV28 to TRBJ1-5; D is uncertain. The CDR3 sequence is 16 residues long. Germline values: CDR1 MDHEN, CDR2 SYDVKM. The V and J ends lost 6 bases and 7 bases respectively, with 22 bases between them.

The chain has TRBV6-6 and TRBJ2-7, with 8 nucleotides matching TRBD1. The length of the CDR3 is 14 residues. Trimming removed 6 bases from V and 5 bases from J; junction bases left unmatched: 9. Germline CDR1 is MNHNY and CDR2 is SVGAGI (reference sequence). The CDR3 spells CASRTGTGSHEQYV. CDR3 bases: TGTGCCAGCAGAACGGGGACAGGTAGCCACGAGCAGTACGTC.

The chain recombines TRBV3-1 (or the pseudogene TRBV3-2) with TRBJ2-2; D call uncertain. From germline, CDR1 is LGHDT and CDR2 YNNKEL (reference sequence). Trimming stripped 2 bases from V and 5 bases from J, with 9 bases between. This CDR3 spans 14 amino acids. CDR3 in amino acids: CASSQLGVTGELFF. The CDR3 DNA is TGTGCCAGCAGCCAACTCGGTGTGACCGGGGAGCTGTTTTTT.

V usage is TRBV6-1 and J usage is TRBJ2-1; possibly TRBD1 for D (6 bases). The germline CDR1 and CDR2 sequences are MNHNS and SASEGT. Trimming took 4 bases from V and 0 from J, leaving 13 bases between them. The CDR3 runs 16 residues. CDR3 in DNA: TGTGCCAGCAGTGGGACAGTAGCGAGCTCCTACAATGAGCAGTTCTTC. It encodes CASSGTVASSYNEQFF.

V and J are TRBV6-6 and TRBJ2-7; D may be TRBD1 (6 bases). V lost 6 bases, J lost 2 bases, and 17 bases lay in between. The CDR3 sequence is 15 residues long. Germline lookup yields CDR1 MNHNY and CDR2 SVGAGI (reference sequence). CDR3 residues: CASSQTRQATYEQYF. DNA of the CDR3: TGTGCCAGCAGCCAAACCCGACAGGCAACCTACGAGCAGTACTTC.